Presented here are 15 T cell receptor beta chains from one specimen sequenced in a study of PD-L1 blockade in urothelial cancer. TCRdb's copy holds only in-frame clones and misses some; the assay was immunoSEQ multiplex PCR. The sample consists of some 100,000 clones, around 93% of them appearing once. The sample here was PBMCs, taken around atezolizumab (anti-PD-L1) treatment. These receptors were obtained from a woman older than 75 with urothelial cancer.

The chain employs TRBV10-3 and TRBJ1-5; 11 bases line up with TRBD1. V lost 6 bases, J lost 5 bases, and 6 bases stayed unmatched. The length of the CDR3 is 15 residues. Germline CDR1 ENHRY, CDR2 SYGVKD. CDR3 amino acids: CAISRTGGEDQPQHF. CDR3 in DNA: TGTGCCATCAGCCGGACAGGGGGCGAGGATCAGCCCCAGCATTTT.

The rearrangement links TRBV11-2 to TRBJ2-5, with TRBD2 as a possible D gene (6 bases). Germline V CDR1 and CDR2: SGHAT, FQNNGV. The CDR3 totals 11 residues. The V end was cut by 3 bases, the J end by 9 bases, with 8 bases between. This CDR3 reads CASSLGEAQYF. The CDR3 bases are TGTGCCAGCAGCTTGGGGGAGGCCCAGTACTTC. The full variable domain, with the rest looked up from reference TRBV11-2 and TRBJ2-5, is EAGVAQSPRYKIIEKRQSVAFWCNPISGHATLYWYQQILGQGPKLLIQFQNNGVVDDSQLPKDRFSAERLKGVDSTLKIQPAKLEDSAVYLCASSLGEAQYFGPGTRLLVL.

The V call is TRBV29-1, the J call TRBJ2-3, with D perhaps matching TRBD1 (5 bases). This CDR3 comprises 14 residues. Trimming removed 4 bases at V and 4 bases at J, with 15 bases between. Germline lookup yields CDR1 SQVTM and CDR2 ANQGSEA. The CDR3 reads CSVGPGRGSDTQYF. CDR3 DNA sequence: TGCAGCGTTGGGCCTGGTAGGGGATCAGATACGCAGTATTTT.

The rearrangement links TRBV28 to TRBJ2-5, with TRBD2 matching 8 bases. The CDR3 is 13 residues long. In germline, CDR1 is MDHEN, CDR2 SYDVKM. The ends lost 7 bases at V and 2 bases at J; junction bases unmatched: 3. CDR3 residues: CASTSGGQETQYF. CDR3 nucleotide sequence: TGTGCCAGCACCTCGGGGGGGCAAGAGACCCAGTACTTC.

Details on this clone: In the same sample, other DNA sequences code for this CDR3. The chain combines TRBV7-9 with TRBJ1-2; unclear D gene. V was trimmed by 1 base and J by 7 bases, leaving 7 bases between them. This CDR3 contains 12 residues. Per the germline V gene, CDR1 is SEHNR and CDR2 is FQNEAQ (reference sequence). CDR3 DNA: TGTGCCAGCAGCTTAGGAACGGGTGGCTACACCTTC. It encodes CASSLGTGGYTF.

The rearrangement uses TRBV27 and TRBJ2-2, with TRBD2 identical over 12 bases. The CDR3 is made up of 16 amino acids. V lost 3 bases, J lost 7 bases, and 6 bases stayed unmatched. CDR1 and CDR2 from the germline V gene are MNHEY and SMNVEV (reference sequence). The CDR3 spells CASSFRLAGGFGELFF. The CDR3 DNA reads TGTGCCAGCAGTTTTCGGCTAGCGGGAGGGTTCGGGGAGCTGTTTTTT.

The rearrangement joins TRBV27 to TRBJ2-3, with 7 bases matching TRBD2. V lost 5 bases to trimming and J lost 3 bases; unmatched junction nucleotides: 8. There are 15 residues in the CDR3. Germline V gene data show CDR1 as MNHEY and CDR2 as SMNVEV (reference sequence). Written as DNA, the CDR3 is TGTGCCAGCAGTCCCCTGCGGGAGTGGACAGATACGCAGTATTTT. Translating gives CASSPLREWTDTQYF.

This clone was counted between two and nine times. The V and J genes are TRBV5-1 and TRBJ2-4, with D uncertain. The germline CDR1 and CDR2 sequences are SGHRS and YFSETQ. The CDR3 totals 12 residues. V was trimmed by 1 base and J by 15 bases, leaving 14 bases between them. The CDR3 DNA reads TGCGCCAGCAGCTTGCCAGGAACGATTTGGTACTTC. This codes for CASSLPGTIWYF.

This chain joins TRBV10-1 and TRBJ1-1, with 7 bases identical to TRBD1. This CDR3 contains 15 residues. Germline values: CDR1 WNHNN, CDR2 SYGVQD (reference sequence). After removal of 2 bases from V and 5 bases from J, the junction contained 8 bases not matched to a gene. The CDR3 coding sequence is TGCGCCAGCAGTGAGCGGAGGGGGCACTCAACTGAAGCTTTCTTT. Amino acid sequence: CASSERRGHSTEAFF.

The chain couples TRBV6-5 to TRBJ1-1, with D possibly TRBD1 on 5 matching bases. This CDR3 has 10 amino acids. V was clipped by 8 bases and J by 7 bases, with 8 bases between them. In germline, CDR1 is MNHEY, CDR2 SVGAGI. CDR3 residues: CASWGGEAFF. CDR3 in DNA: TGTGCCAGCTGGGGGGGTGAAGCTTTCTTT.

In this sample, this clone turned up a few times. V and J are TRBV7-6 and TRBJ2-7; D ambiguous. The CDR3 runs 14 residues. The ends were cut back, 1 base at V and 3 bases at J, with 10 bases in the middle. Germline CDR1 and CDR2: SGHVS and FNYEAQ. Here the CDR3 reads CASSLGQVSYEQYF. Written as DNA, the CDR3 is TGTGCCAGCAGCTTAGGGCAGGTGAGCTACGAGCAGTACTTC. The entire variable domain, with the rest obtained from reference TRBV7-6 and TRBJ2-7, is as follows: GAGVSQSPRYKVTKRGQDVALRCDPISGHVSLYWYRQALGQGPEFLTYFNYEAQQDKSGLPNDRFSAERPEGSISTLTIQRTEQRDSAMYRCASSLGQVSYEQYFGPGTRLTVT.

The chain has TRBV6-5 and TRBJ1-1; D perhaps matches TRBD1 (5 bases). Trimming took 0 bases from V and 0 from J, leaving 8 bases between them. CDR1 MNHEY and CDR2 SVGAGI come from the germline V gene. This CDR3 comprises 15 residues. DNA for the CDR3: TGTGCCAGCAGTTACTCTCGACAGCTGAACACTGAAGCTTTCTTT. Translated, it gives CASSYSRQLNTEAFF.

The chain has TRBV5-1 and TRBJ2-7; 7 bases map to TRBD1. Germline V gene data show CDR1 as SGHRS and CDR2 as YFSETQ. The CDR3 sequence is 15 residues long. V was pared by 5 bases and J by 2 bases, with 10 bases of the junction left unmatched. The CDR3 DNA sequence: TGCGCCAGCAGTTGGGACAGCTTACTTACCTACGAGCAGTACTTC. Translating it yields CASSWDSLLTYEQYF.

The chain has TRBV19 and TRBJ2-1; TRBD1 matches 9 bases. Germline values: CDR1 LNHDA, CDR2 SQIVND (reference sequence). The CDR3 is 15 amino acids. Germline trimming cut 3 bases from V and 12 bases from J; bases unmatched to any gene: 12. This chain's CDR3 is CASSMGQGSFEVQFF. As DNA, the CDR3 is TGTGCCAGTAGTATGGGACAGGGAAGTTTTGAGGTGCAGTTCTTC.

J is TRBJ2-7 and V is TRBV9, with no clear D. V shed 5 bases and J shed 0 bases, with 6 bases lying between them. This CDR3 spans 12 amino acids. The V gene's germline CDR1 is SGDLS and CDR2 YYNGEE. The CDR3 region has the DNA TGTGCCAGCAGTAGTAACTCCTACGAGCAGTACTTC. This translates into CASSSNSYEQYF.